What follows are 27 T cell receptor beta chains derived from one specimen sequenced in a study of cytomegalovirus exposure and HLA in healthy donors. Primers: 60 Vbeta forward and 13 Jbeta reverse. Produced via immunoSEQ multiplex PCR; TCRdb's table is partial and in-frame only. This table holds a few hundred thousand clones, about 75% found once. Sequenced sample: PBMCs. All receptors derive from a man aged 18-30 years in good health and CMV-seronegative.

This chain links TRBV27 with TRBJ2-5; 9 bases are a match to TRBD1. In germline, CDR1 is MNHEY, CDR2 SMNVEV (reference sequence). The CDR3 contains 14 residues. Trimming removed 6 bases from V and 4 bases from J; junction bases left unmatched: 6. The CDR3, as DNA: TGTGCCAGCAGGCGGGACAGGGTGGTAGAGACCCAGTACTTC. Protein product: CASRRDRVVETQYF.

The chain recombines TRBV4-3 with TRBJ1-2; TRBD1 might be the D (5 bases). V was cut by 0 bases and J by 8 bases, with 10 bases left in between. CDR3 length: 13 amino acids. CDR1 LGHNA and CDR2 YSLEER come from the germline V gene. The DNA of the CDR3 is TGCGCCAGCAGCCAAGATGGGGGGAGGGGCTACACCTTC. This gives the protein CASSQDGGRGYTF.

Here the CDR3 reads CAWTPSNTNTEAFF. The CDR3 coding sequence is TGTGCCTGGACCCCCTCCAACACGAACACTGAAGCTTTCTTT. This rearrangement joins TRBV30 to TRBJ1-1; no clear D gene. The CDR3 runs 14 residues. The ends were cut back, 4 bases at V and 1 base at J, with 13 bases in the middle. Germline V gene sequence: CDR1 GTSNPN, CDR2 SVGIG (reference sequence).

The V gene is TRBV4-1, the J gene TRBJ1-6; tentatively, D is TRBD1 (5 bases). Trimming pared 1 base from V and 0 bases from J, leaving 13 bases between. Germline assignment: CDR1 MGHRA and CDR2 YSYEKL. CDR3 size: 18 residues. Written as DNA, the CDR3 is TGCGCCAGCAGCCAAGGAGGAGACAGAGGCTCCTATAATTCACCCCTCCACTTT. It yields the protein CASSQGGDRGSYNSPLHF.

The V call is TRBV4-3, the J call TRBJ1-2; 9 bases are shared with TRBD1. The CDR3 is made up of 15 amino acids. V trimming: 3 bases; J trimming: 3 bases; junction bases outside the gene matches: 5. Germline V gene lookup returns CDR1 LGHNA and CDR2 YSLEER. The CDR3 nucleotides read TGCGCCAGCAGCCACGGACAGGGGAGGGACTATGGCTACACCTTC. Protein product: CASSHGQGRDYGYTF.

The chain combines TRBV6-5 with TRBJ1-5; TRBD1 might be the D (5 bases). Germline CDR1 is MNHEY and CDR2 is SVGAGI. The CDR3 contains 16 residues. V was pared by 4 bases and J by 0 bases, with 13 bases between. The CDR3 sequence: CASSSLLGGSNQPQHF. The CDR3 nucleotides read TGTGCCAGCAGTTCGCTTTTGGGGGGTAGCAATCAGCCCCAGCATTTT.

This clone was detected once. This sequence joins TRBV7-3 and TRBJ2-3, with D tentatively TRBD2 (5 bases). Trimming took off 1 base at V and 4 bases at J, with 9 bases between the two ends. The germline CDR1 and CDR2 sequences are SGHTA and FQGTGA. The CDR3 length is 14 residues. The CDR3 nucleotides are TGTGCCAGCAGCTTAAGTCTAGCCGCAGATACGCAGTATTTT. This sequence encodes CASSLSLAADTQYF. Drawing the rest from reference TRBV7-3 and TRBJ2-3, the complete variable domain is GAGVSQTPSNKVTEKGKYVELRCDPISGHTALYWYRQSLGQGPEFLIYFQGTGAADDSGLPNDRFFAVRPEGSVSTLKIQRTERGDSAVYLCASSLSLAADTQYFGPGTRLTVL.

This clone appeared a single time. This chain joins TRBV21-1 and TRBJ2-7; the table gives TRBD2 as D, unverified against the DNA. TRBV21-1 is a documented pseudogene. There are 18 residues in the CDR3. The CDR3, as DNA: TGTGCCAGCAGCAAGACAACAGCGGGGGGGCCGTACACCTACGAGCAGTACTTC. Translation gives CASSKTTAGGPYTYEQYF.

The chain employs TRBV6-5 and TRBJ1-2, with D hard to call. CDR1 and CDR2 (germline): MNHEY, SVGAGI. This CDR3 has 11 amino acids. V dropped 7 bases and J dropped 7 bases, with 10 bases sitting between them. The chain's CDR3 is CASTGGLGYTF. CDR3 DNA sequence: TGTGCCAGCACGGGCGGGCTTGGCTACACCTTC.

This clone was observed a single time. V usage is TRBV7-8 and J usage is TRBJ1-1, with D perhaps TRBD1 (6 bases). Germline V gives CDR1 SGHVS, CDR2 FQNEAQ. Trimming removed 1 base from V and 0 bases from J, with 9 bases in between. This CDR3 comprises 15 residues. This CDR3 is CASSLGGGLNTEAFF. The CDR3 nucleotides are TGTGCCAGCAGCTTAGGTGGGGGCTTGAACACTGAAGCTTTCTTT.

This chain links TRBV11-2 with TRBJ1-2; 9 bases agree with TRBD1. This CDR3 region has 15 residues. Germline trimming cut 1 base from V and 4 bases from J; bases unmatched to any gene: 4. Per germline, CDR1 SGHAT and CDR2 FQNNGV. CDR3 amino acids: CASSLAGQGGYGYTF. The CDR3 DNA is TGTGCCAGCAGCTTAGCGGGACAGGGCGGCTATGGCTACACCTTC.

This chain joins TRBV14 and TRBJ1-1; 7 positions agree with TRBD1. The CDR3 sequence is 14 residues long. J lost 2 bases, V lost 2 bases, and 2 bases had no gene match. The germline gives CDR1 SGHDN, CDR2 FVKESK. The CDR3 DNA sequence: TGTGCCAGCAGCCAAAGGACAGGAAACACTGAAGCTTTCTTT. The encoded protein is CASSQRTGNTEAFF.

CDR3 in DNA: TGCGCCAGCAGCCCGGGGCATAGCGGGAGGGGCTTGGGGAATGAGCAGTTCTTC. This encodes CASSPGHSGRGLGNEQFF. The chain recombines TRBV4-3 with TRBJ2-1; 11 bases line up with TRBD2. The CDR3 spans 18 residues. Per germline, CDR1 LGHNA and CDR2 YSLEER. J was trimmed by 7 bases and V by 4 bases; bases with no gene match: 15.

This clone was recorded only once. The chain combines TRBV7-9 with TRBJ2-7, with D unclear. The CDR3 sequence is 13 residues long. V was cut by 1 base and J by 3 bases, with 7 bases left in between. The germline V gene encodes CDR1 SEHNR and CDR2 FQNEAQ (reference sequence). The CDR3 spells CASSLGLDYEQYF. DNA for the CDR3: TGTGCCAGCAGCTTAGGGCTAGACTACGAGCAGTACTTC.

V and J are TRBV2 and TRBJ2-3; 12 bases align to TRBD2. The V segment lost 8 bases and the J segment 3 bases; nucleotides outside the gene matches: 9. This CDR3 spans 16 amino acids. Germline lookup yields CDR1 SNHLY and CDR2 FYNNEI. CDR3 DNA: TGTGCCAGCTCGGCTAGCGGGGGGGTTATGACAGATACGCAGTATTTT. Translated, it gives CASSASGGVMTDTQYF.

This clone was observed a few times. V is TRBV4-3 and J is TRBJ1-2; the D is unclear. V lost 0 bases to trimming and J lost 8 bases, with 16 bases between them. Germline CDR1 is LGHNA and CDR2 is YSLEER. The CDR3 consists of 15 residues. The chain's CDR3 is CASSQDGQRIGGYTF. As DNA, the CDR3 is TGCGCCAGCAGCCAAGATGGGCAAAGAATAGGCGGCTACACCTTC.

The gene calls are TRBV28 and TRBJ2-7, with unresolved D. Germline assignment: CDR1 MDHEN and CDR2 SYDVKM. V lost 4 bases to trimming and J lost 2 bases, with 18 bases between them. CDR3 length: 16 amino acids. CDR3 loop: CASSSPGLGMAYEQYF. The CDR3 DNA sequence: TGTGCCAGCAGTTCCCCCGGGTTGGGTATGGCCTACGAGCAGTACTTC.

This clone was seen just once. The genes are TRBV19 and TRBJ1-4, with 9 bases matching TRBD1. The ends lost 6 bases at V and 8 bases at J; junction bases unmatched: 10. The germline gives CDR1 LNHDA, CDR2 SQIVND (reference sequence). The CDR3 contains 15 residues. CDR3 sequence (DNA): TGTGCCAGTAGACGCATATCGGGGACAGGGGAAAAACTGTTTTTT. This encodes CASRRISGTGEKLFF.

The chain employs TRBV19 and TRBJ1-4; D remains unclear. This CDR3 is 13 amino acids long. Trimming pared 3 bases from V and 8 bases from J, leaving 10 bases between. Germline V gene sequence: CDR1 LNHDA, CDR2 SQIVND (reference sequence). Here the CDR3 reads CASSIGFGEKLFF. The CDR3 DNA reads TGTGCCAGTAGTATCGGGTTTGGCGAAAAACTGTTTTTT.

The sample holds a few counts of this clone. The chain combines TRBV28 with TRBJ2-1, with D possibly being TRBD2 (6 bases). The CDR3 sequence is 16 residues long. The ends were cut back, 7 bases at V and 0 bases at J, with 16 bases in the middle. Per germline, CDR1 MDHEN and CDR2 SYDVKM. The CDR3 protein is CASTGSGSVSYNEQFF. CDR3 DNA sequence: TGTGCCAGCACGGGAAGCGGGTCTGTCTCCTACAATGAGCAGTTCTTC.

This sequence joins TRBV29-1 and TRBJ2-3; TRBD1 matches 7 bases. The V gene's germline CDR1 is SQVTM and CDR2 ANQGSEA. V dropped 6 bases and J dropped 1; count of bases not matched to a gene: 4. The CDR3 has 13 residues. The CDR3 protein is CSVGDSRTDTQYF. CDR3 sequence (DNA): TGCAGCGTCGGGGACAGCCGCACAGATACGCAGTATTTT.

The V call is TRBV19, the J call TRBJ1-2; TRBD1 matches at 9 bases. The trim removed 8 bases at V and 6 bases at J, leaving 19 bases unmatched. Germline CDR1 and CDR2: LNHDA and SQIVND (reference sequence). The CDR3 covers 17 residues. CDR3 sequence reads: CASDREGTGQVVDGYTF. The CDR3 DNA is TGTGCCAGTGACAGAGAAGGGACAGGGCAGGTCGTAGATGGCTACACCTTC.

This clone was seen once. V gene TRBV11-2 combines with J gene TRBJ2-7, with D perhaps TRBD2 (5 bases). CDR1 is SGHAT and CDR2 is FQNNGV in the germline V gene. The ends were cut back, 4 bases at V and 3 bases at J, with 13 bases in the middle. The CDR3 consists of 14 residues. The CDR3 sequence: CASSSGFASYEQYF. The CDR3 DNA follows: TGTGCCAGCAGCTCGGGATTCGCCAGCTACGAGCAGTACTTC.

The chain is built from TRBV6-5 and TRBJ1-5, with D maybe TRBD1 (5 bases). Germline CDR1 is MNHEY and CDR2 is SVGAGI. This CDR3 is 13 amino acids long. The V and J ends lost 6 bases and 4 bases respectively, with 10 bases between them. This chain's CDR3 is CASRQTENQPQHF. CDR3 bases: TGTGCCAGCAGACAGACAGAAAATCAGCCCCAGCATTTT.

V and J are TRBV5-8 and TRBJ2-7; D remains unclear. V dropped 0 bases and J dropped 4 bases, with 5 bases sitting between them. Germline CDR1 reads SGHTS; CDR2 reads YDEGEE. The CDR3 loop spans 12 amino acids. This chain's CDR3 is CASSLVVYEQYF. The CDR3 DNA is TGTGCCAGCAGCTTGGTAGTTTACGAGCAGTACTTC. The full variable domain, completed using reference TRBV5-8 and TRBJ2-7, is EAGVTQSPTHLIKTRGQQATLRCSPISGHTSVYWYQQALGLGLQFLLWYDEGEERNRGNFPPRFSGRQFPNYSSELNVNALELEDSALYLCASSLVVYEQYFGPGTRLTVT.

This clone was seen a single time. The V call is TRBV29-1, the J call TRBJ1-1; a possible D gene is TRBD1 (6 bases). Trimming stripped 2 bases from V and 8 bases from J, with 12 bases between. CDR1 is SQVTM, CDR2 ANQGSEA, per germline. The CDR3 extends over 12 amino acids. CDR3 amino acids: CSVELGGPEAFF. The CDR3 DNA sequence: TGCAGCGTTGAATTGGGGGGGCCGGAAGCTTTCTTT.

The chain links TRBV5-1 to TRBJ2-7; TRBD1 matches 7 bases. The CDR3 is 15 amino acids. Germline V gene data show CDR1 as SGHRS and CDR2 as YFSETQ. The J segment lost 7 bases and the V segment lost 3 bases, leaving 13 bases of the junction unmatched. The CDR3 bases are TGCGCCAGCAGCTGGCCACAGGGGCGCCAGGGTGAGCAGTACTTC. Translation: CASSWPQGRQGEQYF.